Listed below are T cell receptor beta chains from one sample, sequenced in a study of PD-1 blockade in classical Hodgkin lymphoma. Libraries were prepared by immunoSEQ multiplex PCR; TCRdb keeps only in-frame clonotypes and omits some of them. The sample lists approximately 17,000 clones; roughly 90% were seen once. The sample taken for sequencing was peripheral blood mononuclear cells (PBMCs). The source is a human donor with classical Hodgkin lymphoma. Each CDR3 is given with its conserved first and last residue. The D gene is left open where the match is weak. Not all rows give a size; the values are once, few, many and, for expanded clones, a class.

j_call v_call d_call clone_size cdr3_aa cdr3_nt
TRBJ2-3 TRBV28 TRBD2 - CASSSPAGGTDTQYF TGTGCCAGCAGTTCCCCCGCGGGAGGTACAGATACGCAGTATTTT
TRBJ2-5 TRBV15 - - CATSRDQGEAFAETQYF TGTGCCACCAGCAGAGATCAGGGGGAGGCCTTTGCGGAGACCCAGTACTTC
TRBJ2-3 TRBV9 - - CASSPEAADTQYF TGTGCCAGCAGCCCCGAGGCGGCAGATACGCAGTATTTT
TRBJ2-1 TRBV28 TRBD2 - CASSFLRLAGRYNEQFF TGTGCCAGCAGTTTCCTACGACTAGCGGGACGTTACAATGAGCAGTTCTTC
TRBJ1-1 TRBV5-1 - - CASSLANRANTEAFF TGCGCCAGCAGCTTGGCCAACAGGGCGAACACTGAAGCTTTCTTT
TRBJ2-3 TRBV25-1 TRBD2 once CASSVRSGNIDTQYF TGTGCCAGCAGTGTGAGGAGCGGGAATATAGATACGCAGTATTTT
TRBJ1-2 TRBV6-1 - - CAILSQGYGYTF TGTGCCATCTTATCACAGGGCTATGGCTACACCTTC
TRBJ1-5 TRBV5-1 - - CASSLEGMRDQPQHF TGCGCCAGCAGCTTGGAAGGGATGAGGGATCAGCCCCAGCATTTT
TRBJ1-3 TRBV6-6 - - CASSYSQFEGNTIYF TGTGCCAGCAGTTACTCACAGTTTGAGGGAAACACCATATATTTT
TRBJ2-5 TRBV5-1 - once CASSLGGGGQETQYF TGCGCCAGCAGCTTGGGTGGGGGTGGCCAAGAGACCCAGTACTTC
TRBJ2-3 TRBV6-6 TRBD2 - CASSPGLAGGADTQYF TGTGCCAGCAGTCCGGGACTAGCGGGAGGTGCAGATACGCAGTATTTT
TRBJ2-1 TRBV6-1 - - CASTLTGEQYNEQFF TGTGCCAGCACCCTGACGGGGGAACAATACAATGAGCAGTTCTTC
TRBJ2-1 TRBV10-3 - - CAISESRSHLSSYNEQFF TGTGCCATCAGTGAATCCCGCAGCCACCTAAGCTCCTACAATGAGCAGTTCTTC
TRBJ2-5 TRBV7-9 - - CASSLAEGLIETQYF TGTGCCAGCAGCTTAGCTGAGGGCTTGATAGAGACCCAGTACTTC
TRBJ2-7 TRBV4-1 - - CASSQVGGTGEQYF TGCGCCAGCAGCCAAGTCGGGGGAACGGGGGAGCAGTACTTC
TRBJ2-1 TRBV19 TRBD2 once CATLLSIGLAGEAHEQFF TGTGCCACCCTACTATCCATAGGACTAGCGGGAGAAGCACATGAGCAGTTCTTC
TRBJ2-7 TRBV4-1 - - CASSPVGRQGPVGEQYF TGCGCCAGCAGCCCGGTGGGCCGACAAGGGCCAGTGGGGGAGCAGTACTTC
TRBJ1-1 TRBV21-1 - few CASSMNTEAFF TGTGCCAGCAGCATGAACACTGAAGCTTTCTTT
TRBJ1-5 TRBV6-6 TRBD1 - CASVPGGPLNQPQHF TGTGCCAGCGTCCCAGGGGGCCCTCTCAATCAGCCCCAGCATTTT
TRBJ2-3 TRBV9 TRBD2 - CASSVSSGRDTQYF TGTGCCAGCAGCGTCTCAAGCGGGAGAGATACGCAGTATTTT
TRBJ1-5 TRBV29-1 - - CSVQIAQGWTGNQPQHF TGCAGCGTTCAAATTGCTCAGGGGTGGACTGGCAATCAGCCCCAGCATTTT
TRBJ1-6 TRBV18 - - CASSPLRSYNSPLHF TGTGCCAGCTCACCATTACGCTCCTATAATTCACCCCTCCACTTT
TRBJ2-3 TRBV30 TRBD2 - CAWSLTSGRSGDTQYF TGTGCCTGGAGCCTGACTAGCGGGAGGAGCGGAGATACGCAGTATTTT
TRBJ2-1 TRBV10-2 TRBD1 - CASSRTGLRLNEQFF TGCGCCAGCAGCCGGACAGGGCTAAGGCTAAATGAGCAGTTCTTC
TRBJ1-3 TRBV12-5 TRBD1 - CASGLGQGNRNTIYF TGTGCTAGTGGTTTGGGACAGGGTAATAGGAACACCATATATTTT
TRBJ2-7 TRBV6-6 - once CASSPPESHEQYF TGTGCCAGCAGTCCACCGGAAAGCCACGAGCAGTACTTC
TRBJ2-3 TRBV18 - - CASSSPGTGHTDTQYF TGTGCCAGCTCCTCACCCGGGACGGGACACACAGATACGCAGTATTTT
TRBJ1-2 TRBV19 - - CASSMSQKYGYTF TGTGCCAGTAGTATGAGCCAGAAATATGGCTACACCTTC
TRBJ2-4 TRBV21-1 - - CASSKRRLLLAKNIQYF TGTGCCAGCAGCAAAAGGCGACTGCTCCTAGCCAAAAACATTCAGTACTTC
TRBJ2-7 TRBV7-9 - - CASSFVIYEQYF TGTGCCAGCAGCTTCGTTATCTACGAGCAGTACTTC
TRBJ1-2 TRBV27 TRBD1 - CASSLADRAYGYTF TGTGCCAGCAGTTTGGCGGACAGGGCCTATGGCTACACCTTC
TRBJ2-1 TRBV29-1 TRBD2 - CSVGAGSSYNEQFF TGCAGCGTGGGAGCGGGAAGCTCCTACAATGAGCAGTTCTTC
TRBJ1-3 TRBV29-1 - - CSVSIRETPGNTIYF TGCAGCGTTAGCATCAGGGAAACTCCTGGAAACACCATATATTTT
TRBJ1-2 TRBV6-1 - - CASSETPRDGYTF TGTGCCAGCAGTGAGACGCCCCGGGATGGCTACACCTTC
TRBJ2-7 TRBV23-1 - - CASSQPADAIYEQYF TGCGCCAGCAGTCAGCCGGCAGATGCCATCTACGAGCAGTACTTC
TRBJ2-7 TRBV4-2 - - CASSQDPGLSYEQYF TGTGCCAGCAGCCAAGATCCCGGACTCTCCTACGAGCAGTACTTC
TRBJ1-1 TRBV25-1 - - CASSELKQGTTEAFF TGTGCCAGCAGTGAACTAAAGCAGGGTACCACTGAAGCTTTCTTT
TRBJ2-7 TRBV4-2 TRBD2 few CASSQESALAYEQYF TGTGCCAGCAGCCAAGAATCGGCACTAGCGTACGAGCAGTACTTC
TRBJ1-1 TRBV11-2 - once CASSIQDRLTEAFF TGTGCCAGCAGCATACAAGACAGACTCACTGAAGCTTTCTTT
TRBJ2-3 TRBV7-9 - - CASSQRWEVADTQYF TGTGCCAGCAGCCAAAGGTGGGAGGTAGCAGATACGCAGTATTTT
TRBJ1-6 TRBV4-2 - - CASSGKGVLHF TGTGCCAGCAGCGGGAAGGGTGTACTCCACTTT